This entry lists 19 T cell receptor beta chains sequenced from one sample in a study of blood T cell repertoires in COVID-19. Profiled with immunoSEQ multiplex PCR; TCRdb holds only in-frame clones, not every one. Among about 88,000 clones listed, over 75% were seen once. Sequenced input: peripheral blood. Source of these receptors: an older man with acute or convalescent COVID-19.

V is TRBV11-2 and J is TRBJ2-1; D gene uncertain. The germline V gene has CDR1 SGHAT and CDR2 FQNNGV. The CDR3 length is 12 residues. Trimming cost V 5 bases and J 5 bases, with 7 bases left between them. In DNA form, the CDR3 reads TGTGCCAGCAGCCTTCAGAACAATGAGCAGTTCTTC. It yields the protein CASSLQNNEQFF.

The chain recombines TRBV4-2 with TRBJ1-2; unclear D gene. CDR3 length equals 14 residues. Germline V gene lookup returns CDR1 LGHNA and CDR2 YNFKEQ. V was trimmed by 0 bases and J by 3 bases, leaving 8 bases between them. The CDR3 region has the DNA TGTGCCAGCAGCCAAGATCAAACAGACTATGGCTACACCTTC. Protein: CASSQDQTDYGYTF.

The genes are TRBV2 and TRBJ2-5, with TRBD1 as a possible D gene (6 bases). The germline V gene has CDR1 SNHLY and CDR2 FYNNEI. The CDR3 is made up of 13 amino acids. Trimming shortened V by 8 bases and J by 5 bases, and 15 bases separated the two germline ends. The CDR3 here is CASDRDTAETQYF. In DNA form, the CDR3 reads TGTGCCAGCGACCGGGACACTGCCGAGACCCAGTACTTC. The full variable domain, its missing parts supplied by reference TRBV2 and TRBJ2-5, is EPEVTQTPSHQVTQMGQEVILRCVPISNHLYFYWYRQILGQKVEFLVSFYNNEISEKSEIFDDQFSVERPDGSNFTLKIRSTKLEDSAMYFCASDRDTAETQYFGPGTRLLVL.

The V and J genes are TRBV13 and TRBJ1-2; perhaps TRBD1 as D (6 bases). There are 16 residues in the CDR3. The V end lost 0 bases, the J end lost 2 bases, and 13 bases lay between the germline ends. CDR1 is PRHDT and CDR2 is FYEKMQ in the germline V gene (reference sequence). CDR3 nucleotide sequence: TGTGCCAGCAGCTTAGGCCAGGGGCTAGCAAACTATGGCTACACCTTC. The encoded protein is CASSLGQGLANYGYTF.

This clone has only a few counts. CDR3 coding DNA: TGTGCCAGTAGTGACAGGGCCGGTGGCTACACCTTC. This translates into CASSDRAGGYTF. The V and J genes are TRBV19 and TRBJ1-2, with 7 bases fitting TRBD1. The CDR3 extends over 12 amino acids. Germline CDR1 reads LNHDA; CDR2 reads SQIVND (reference sequence). J gave up 7 bases and V 5 bases, and 4 bases lay outside the gene matches.

The rearrangement links TRBV30 to TRBJ1-5; 7 bases fit TRBD1. The germline CDR1 and CDR2 sequences are GTSNPN and SVGIG (reference sequence). The CDR3 length is 16 residues. Trimming cost V 0 bases and J 5 bases; bases outside gene matches: 10. The CDR3 is CAWSVRAGRGYQPQHF. The CDR3 DNA sequence: TGTGCCTGGAGTGTAAGGGCGGGCAGGGGGTATCAGCCCCAGCATTTT.

The chain links TRBV10-3 to TRBJ2-7, with 7 bases aligning to TRBD1. This CDR3 has 14 residues. V dropped 4 bases and J dropped 1; count of bases not matched to a gene: 4. Per the germline V gene, CDR1 is ENHRY and CDR2 is SYGVKD. CDR3 coding DNA: TGTGCCATCAGTGCTCCGGGACAGTCCTACGAGCAGTACTTC. It encodes CAISAPGQSYEQYF.

The CDR3 nucleotides read TGTGCCAGCAGTTACTCGGGACAGGGGTTCTATGGCTACACCTTC. This sequence encodes CASSYSGQGFYGYTF. V usage is TRBV6-5 and J usage is TRBJ1-2; 10 nucleotides match TRBD1. The CDR3 has 15 amino acids. The V segment lost 0 bases and the J segment 4 bases; nucleotides outside the gene matches: 2. Germline CDR1 is MNHEY and CDR2 is SVGAGI.

This chain links TRBV9 with TRBJ2-1; TRBD2 agrees at 8 bases. Unmatched junction bases numbered 3, after V lost 4 bases and J lost 0 bases. The CDR3 consists of 15 residues. Germline V gene sequence: CDR1 SGDLS, CDR2 YYNGEE. CDR3 protein: CASSTRGGSYNEQFF. The CDR3, as DNA: TGTGCCAGCAGCACCCGGGGGGGCTCCTACAATGAGCAGTTCTTC.

V is TRBV12-3 or TRBV12-4 and J is TRBJ1-5; D remains unclear. V was cut by 6 bases and J by 6 bases, with 9 bases left in between. This CDR3 is 12 amino acids long. The CDR3 region is CASRYGGQPQHF. CDR3 DNA: TGTGCCAGCAGATACGGAGGTCAGCCCCAGCATTTT.

The chain links TRBV7-2 to TRBJ1-5, with D unclear. The V gene lost 3 bases and the J gene lost 4 bases, with 4 bases spanning the gap. Germline lookup yields CDR1 SGHTA and CDR2 FQGNSA. CDR3 size: 12 residues. CDR3 residues: CASSFLNQPQHF. The CDR3 nucleotides are TGTGCCAGCAGCTTTTTAAATCAGCCCCAGCATTTT.

The chain uses TRBV5-4 and TRBJ1-2, with 8 bases matching TRBD1. Germline V gene sequence: CDR1 SGHNT, CDR2 YYREEE (reference sequence). The CDR3 spans 14 residues. The V segment lost 4 bases and the J segment 1 base; nucleotides outside the gene matches: 3. DNA for the CDR3: TGTGCCAGCAGCACGGACAGGGTTAACTATGGCTACACCTTC. As protein: CASSTDRVNYGYTF.

The genes are TRBV10-2 and TRBJ1-4; perhaps TRBD1 as D (6 bases). V was pared by 6 bases and J by 7 bases, with 12 bases between. The CDR3 sequence is 13 residues long. Per the germline V gene, CDR1 is WSHSY and CDR2 is SAAADI. The CDR3, as DNA: TGCGCCAGCAGGGGGGCCCAGGGTGAAAAACTGTTTTTT. Translating it yields CASRGAQGEKLFF.

This chain joins TRBV3-1 (or the pseudogene TRBV3-2) and TRBJ1-2; D remains ambiguous. This CDR3 has 13 residues. The V end was cut by 0 bases, the J end by 8 bases, with 10 bases between. Germline V gene data show CDR1 as LGHDT and CDR2 as YNNKEL (reference sequence). The CDR3 loop is CASSQENRRGYTF. CDR3 sequence (DNA): TGTGCCAGCAGCCAAGAAAACAGACGAGGCTACACCTTC.

The CDR3 coding sequence is TGCGCCAGCAGCCCGGACAGCGGGGTCTCCTACAATGAGCAGTTCTTC. Translated, it gives CASSPDSGVSYNEQFF. The chain uses TRBV5-1 and TRBJ2-1, with D possibly being TRBD2 (7 bases). Trimming took off 4 bases at V and 0 bases at J, with 14 bases between the two ends. Germline CDR1 reads SGHRS; CDR2 reads YFSETQ. This CDR3 has 16 amino acids.

The rearrangement joins TRBV5-1 to TRBJ2-3; 8 positions agree with TRBD1. The CDR3 has 14 amino acids. CDR1 is SGHRS, CDR2 YFSETQ, per germline. V was pared by 3 bases and J by 4 bases, with 4 bases of the junction left unmatched. Here the CDR3 DNA reads TGCGCCAGCAGCTCACAGGGGGTCCCAGATACGCAGTATTTT. Translated: CASSSQGVPDTQYF.

The chain is built from TRBV5-1 and TRBJ2-7; possible D gene TRBD1, 5 bases. The germline V and J ends were trimmed by 3 bases and 5 bases, with 18 bases remaining between them. Germline V gene data show CDR1 as SGHRS and CDR2 as YFSETQ. The CDR3 totals 15 residues. The chain's CDR3 is CASSYYRGSNNEQYF. The CDR3, as DNA: TGCGCCAGCAGCTACTATAGGGGCAGTAATAACGAGCAGTACTTC.

The chain carries TRBV18 and TRBJ2-7; 11 positions agree with TRBD1. The CDR3 extends over 15 amino acids. The ends lost 3 bases at V and 2 bases at J; junction bases unmatched: 3. CDR1 and CDR2 (germline): KGHSH, LQKENI. CDR3 sequence: CASSPPGQGAYEQYF. In nucleotides, the CDR3 is TGTGCCAGCTCACCCCCGGGACAGGGGGCCTACGAGCAGTACTTC.

This chain's CDR3 is CASSPHGGVGREQYF. The CDR3 DNA reads TGTGCCAGCAGCCCCCATGGGGGGGTGGGGCGCGAGCAGTACTTC. This chain links TRBV3-1 (or the pseudogene TRBV3-2) with TRBJ2-7, with TRBD2 identical over 7 bases. CDR3 size: 15 residues. The V gene's germline CDR1 is LGHDT and CDR2 YNNKEL (reference sequence). V lost 4 bases, J lost 6 bases, and 12 bases stayed unmatched.